What follows describes a single T cell receptor (beta chain). This sample stems from a study of metastatic and nonmetastatic thyroid tumors. Original processing notes: Across clinicopathological groups, CDR3 differences served as the basis for building a distant-metastasis classifier for papillary thyroid cancer. TCRdb redid the clone calls on the PCR reads using MiXCR. Here the V and J calls rest on TCRdb's processing, not on the authors' analysis. The sample carries about 32,000 clones, 20% recorded once. The entire patient cohort was treatment-naive prior to thyroid surgery. Germline V CDR1 and CDR2: MRHNA, SNTAGT. The CDR3 is made up of 16 amino acids. V dropped 0 bases and J dropped 1 base, with 9 bases sitting between them.

The J gene is TRBJ2-2, the V gene TRBV6-4; D possibly corresponds to TRBD1 (6 bases). The source is a female donor with papillary thyroid cancer or a benign thyroid nodule (not recorded which). Some clones in this sample may be carry-over from other donors' samples. The specimen sequenced was blood. DNA for the CDR3: TGTGCCAGCAGTGACTCTTGGACAGAGAACACCGGGGAGCTGTTTTTT. It codes for CASSDSWTENTGELFF.